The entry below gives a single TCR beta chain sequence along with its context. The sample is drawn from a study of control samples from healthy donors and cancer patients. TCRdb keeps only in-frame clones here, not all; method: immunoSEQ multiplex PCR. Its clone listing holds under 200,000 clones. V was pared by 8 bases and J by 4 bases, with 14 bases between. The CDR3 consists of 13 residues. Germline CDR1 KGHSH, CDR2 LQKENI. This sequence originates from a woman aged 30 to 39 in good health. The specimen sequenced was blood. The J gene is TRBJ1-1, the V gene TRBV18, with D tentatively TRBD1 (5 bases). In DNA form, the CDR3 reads TGTGCCAGCCACTGGGCAGGGCCCACTGAAGCTTTCTTT. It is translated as CASHWAGPTEAFF.